The rows below give T cell receptor beta chains drawn from one sample of a study of blood T cell repertoires in COVID-19. Data came from immunoSEQ multiplex PCR; TCRdb stores just in-frame clones and leaves some out. This sample carries about 230,000 clones, approximately 91% of them seen once, and the ten largest clones take approximately 2.6%. The specimen was peripheral blood. These receptors all stem from a woman aged 55 to 70 with acute or convalescent COVID-19. CDR3s include the opening cysteine and the closing phenylalanine or tryptophan. Each record gives: V gene, clone size, J gene, CDR3 protein. Not all rows give a size; the values are once, few, many and, for expanded clones, a class.

>TRBV7-9|-|TRBJ1-5
CASMGGPGSNQPQHF
>TRBV5-1|once|TRBJ2-7
CASSSLAGQEYEQYF
>TRBV5-1|-|TRBJ1-1
CASSDLWSAFF
>TRBV15|-|TRBJ2-2
CATSRDTQGTGELFF
>TRBV27|few|TRBJ2-7
CASKQVYEQYF
>TRBV5-6|-|TRBJ1-2
CASSPDRVYYGYTF
>TRBV25-1|-|TRBJ2-1
CASSDPGYNEQFF
>TRBV6-4|-|TRBJ1-5
CASSESGGGQPQHF
>TRBV6-5|-|TRBJ2-6
CASSYPTGVGANVLTF
>TRBV7-2|-|TRBJ2-1
CASSLSHYLPYNEQFF
>TRBV5-6|-|TRBJ2-3
CASSSRARGRVDTQYF
>TRBV6-5|-|TRBJ2-7
CASTKGQGTYEQYF
>TRBV30|-|TRBJ1-3
CAWSVPRASGNTIYF
>TRBV28|few|TRBJ2-1
CASSSRTGESYNEQFF
>TRBV7-2|-|TRBJ1-3
CASSPDRNSGNTIYF
>TRBV6-5|-|TRBJ1-2
CASSSSRDGAYGYTF
>TRBV7-6|-|TRBJ2-5
CASSLVISGGQTQYF
>TRBV28|-|TRBJ2-7
CASRDSHYEQYF
>TRBV4-2|-|TRBJ2-4
CASSQDGGGTSGSGAKNIQYF
>TRBV20-1|-|TRBJ1-1
CSASDRTEAFF
>TRBV5-1|-|TRBJ2-2
CASSNPSGAYTGELFF
>TRBV18|-|TRBJ1-2
CASSQALGDYGYTF
>TRBV7-9|-|TRBJ2-5
CASSLSGNQETQYF
>TRBV15|-|TRBJ2-1
CATSSQGIPEQFF
>TRBV15|-|TRBJ2-3
CATSRGVQGSTDTQYF
>TRBV28|-|TRBJ2-7
CASSSRGLFSYEQYF
>TRBV30|few|TRBJ1-5
CAWKDYRQGAGQPQHF
>TRBV10-3|-|TRBJ1-5
CAISGGGTGSQPQHF
>TRBV6-4|-|TRBJ1-6
CASSQTGLGISPLHF
>TRBV10-3|-|TRBJ1-4
CASGSGANEKLFF
>TRBV2|-|TRBJ2-1
CASWGLAGVEQFF